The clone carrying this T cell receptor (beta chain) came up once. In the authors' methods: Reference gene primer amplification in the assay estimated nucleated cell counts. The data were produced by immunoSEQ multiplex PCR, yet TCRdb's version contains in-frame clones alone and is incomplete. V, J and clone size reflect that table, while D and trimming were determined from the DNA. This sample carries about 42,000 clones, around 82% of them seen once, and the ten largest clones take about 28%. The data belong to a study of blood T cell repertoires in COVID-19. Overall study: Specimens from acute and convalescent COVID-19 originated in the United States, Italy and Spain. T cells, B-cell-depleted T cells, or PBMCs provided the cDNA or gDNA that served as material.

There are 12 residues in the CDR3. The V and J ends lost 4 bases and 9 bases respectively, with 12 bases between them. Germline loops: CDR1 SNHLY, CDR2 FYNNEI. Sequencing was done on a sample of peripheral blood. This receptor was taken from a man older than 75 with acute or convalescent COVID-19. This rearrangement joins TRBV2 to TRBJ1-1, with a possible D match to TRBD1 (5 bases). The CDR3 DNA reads TGTGCCAGCAGTGCAGGGTTGGGTCAAGCTTTCTTT. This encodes CASSAGLGQAFF.